Below, 24 T cell receptor beta chains from the same sample are listed, as sequenced in a study of OX40 agonist ivuxolimab in advanced cancers. Assay: immunoSEQ multiplex PCR; the TCRdb copy retains only in-frame clones and omits some. The sample holds roughly 38,000 clones, roughly 69% seen once. Sequenced material: CD4+ or CD8+ T cells sorted from blood, taken in a trial of the OX40 agonist ivuxolimab. These receptors were obtained from an adult with an advanced solid tumor such as melanoma, head and neck, liver or kidney cancer.

The rearrangement links TRBV7-3 to TRBJ1-1, with D unresolved. Germline-derived CDR1 and CDR2 are SGHTA and FQGTGA. The CDR3 consists of 16 residues. Trimming took 10 bases from V and 0 from J, leaving 21 bases between them. CDR3 region: CANPLNRDPMNTEAFF. In nucleotides, the CDR3 is TGTGCCAACCCACTGAATCGAGACCCAATGAACACTGAAGCTTTCTTT.

The chain has TRBV6-6 and TRBJ1-2, with D unresolved. The CDR3 covers 11 residues. The V gene lost 4 bases and the J gene lost 5 bases, with 5 bases spanning the gap. The germline gives CDR1 MNHNY, CDR2 SVGAGI (reference sequence). DNA for the CDR3: TGTGCCAGCAGTTCGTATTATGGCTACACCTTC. It specifies CASSSYYGYTF.

The CDR3 sequence: CASELTGNYGYTF. The DNA of the CDR3 is TGTGCCAGCGAGCTTACGGGCAACTATGGCTACACCTTC. V usage is TRBV6-5 and J usage is TRBJ1-2; D ambiguous. Germline V gene sequence: CDR1 MNHEY, CDR2 SVGAGI. The CDR3 spans 13 residues. V was pared by 8 bases and J by 2 bases, with 12 bases between.

V gene TRBV11-2 combines with J gene TRBJ2-2; D gene unclear. With 6 bases removed from V and 2 bases from J, the gap between germline ends came to 10 bases. This CDR3 region has 14 residues. In germline, CDR1 is SGHAT, CDR2 FQNNGV. The CDR3, as DNA: TGTGCCAGCAGTTTCGACATAAACACCGGGGAGCTGTTTTTT. Encoded protein: CASSFDINTGELFF.

This chain connects TRBV28 to TRBJ1-5, with D unclear. CDR3 length: 14 amino acids. The V gene lost 5 bases and the J gene lost 0 bases, with 8 bases spanning the gap. The germline gives CDR1 MDHEN, CDR2 SYDVKM. The CDR3 loop is CASSLDISNQPQHF. The CDR3 DNA reads TGTGCCAGCAGTCTCGACATTAGCAATCAGCCCCAGCATTTT. Looking up the rest from reference TRBV28 and TRBJ1-5 gives the full variable domain: DVKVTQSSRYLVKRTGEKVFLECVQDMDHENMFWYRQDPGLGLRLIYFSYDVKMKEKGDIPEGYSVSREKKERFSLILESASTNQTSMYLCASSLDISNQPQHFGDGTRLSIL.

The chain links TRBV6-5 to TRBJ2-1; 7 bases map to TRBD2. CDR3 length: 16 residues. The trim removed 2 bases at V and 3 bases at J, leaving 7 bases unmatched. Per germline, CDR1 MNHEY and CDR2 SVGAGI. The CDR3 nucleotides read TGTGCCAGCAGTTACCTCCCCTCGGGGGGCTACAATGAGCAGTTCTTC. Translated: CASSYLPSGGYNEQFF.

The chain couples TRBV19 to TRBJ1-2; D perhaps matches TRBD1 (6 bases). V was shortened by 1 base and J by 4 bases, with 13 bases between the two germline ends. This CDR3 comprises 15 residues. Germline CDR1 reads LNHDA; CDR2 reads SQIVND (reference sequence). The CDR3 region has the DNA TGTGCCAGTAGTATAGGGGGGGCAGGAGTCTATGGCTACACCTTC. Its translation is CASSIGGAGVYGYTF.

Many counts were recorded for this clone. Other DNA sequences in the sample encode the same CDR3. The chain carries TRBV9 and TRBJ2-7; tentative D call: TRBD1 (5 bases). Germline CDR1 reads SGDLS; CDR2 reads YYNGEE. This CDR3 comprises 15 residues. V was cut by 0 bases and J by 0 bases, with 10 bases left in between. CDR3 region: CASSVDWGSSYEQYF. CDR3 nucleotides: TGTGCCAGCAGCGTAGATTGGGGCAGCTCCTACGAGCAGTACTTC.

The V call is TRBV5-1, the J call TRBJ1-2, with a possible D match to TRBD1 (5 bases). Trimming pared 0 bases from V and 4 bases from J, leaving 7 bases between. CDR1 SGHRS and CDR2 YFSETQ come from the germline V gene. The CDR3 has 13 amino acids. DNA of the CDR3: TGCGCCAGCAGCTTGGGCGGGGGCTATGGCTACACCTTC. Its protein is CASSLGGGYGYTF.

The chain carries TRBV5-1 and TRBJ1-1; no clear D. The CDR3 runs to 14 residues. The V gene's germline CDR1 is SGHRS and CDR2 YFSETQ. V was shortened by 1 base and J by 3 bases, with 10 bases between the two germline ends. The CDR3 spells CASSLSRLDTEAFF. Written as DNA, the CDR3 is TGCGCCAGCAGCTTGAGCAGGTTGGACACTGAAGCTTTCTTT.

The V and J genes are TRBV18 and TRBJ1-2; the D is unclear. V lost 0 bases and J 2 bases, leaving 10 bases between the germline ends. There are 15 residues in the CDR3. The germline V gene has CDR1 KGHSH and CDR2 LQKENI. The CDR3 region has the DNA TGTGCCAGCTCACCACCGAGTGGCGGCAACTATGGCTACACCTTC. This sequence encodes CASSPPSGGNYGYTF.

The chain employs TRBV11-2 and TRBJ2-3, with unresolved D. Germline V gene sequence: CDR1 SGHAT, CDR2 FQNNGV. The CDR3 extends over 17 amino acids. Trimming left V 1 base short and J 0 bases short, with 14 bases between. CDR3 region: CASSLGVKSTSTDTQYF. The CDR3 coding sequence is TGTGCCAGCAGCTTAGGTGTGAAGTCAACTAGCACAGATACGCAGTATTTT.

The rearrangement links TRBV2 to TRBJ2-7; 9 nucleotides line up with TRBD1. Germline trimming cut 4 bases from V and 5 bases from J; bases unmatched to any gene: 3. From germline, CDR1 is SNHLY and CDR2 FYNNEI. The CDR3 totals 13 residues. The CDR3 spells CASSGDRGNEQYF. CDR3 DNA sequence: TGTGCCAGCAGTGGAGACAGGGGGAACGAGCAGTACTTC.

The chain employs TRBV10-3 and TRBJ1-2; D not resolved. CDR3 length: 11 residues. Trimming removed 2 bases at V and 8 bases at J, with 6 bases between. Germline-derived CDR1 and CDR2 are ENHRY and SYGVKD. CDR3 nucleotide sequence: TGTGCCATCAGTGAGGTTGGGGGCTACACCTTC. Protein: CAISEVGGYTF.

The J gene is TRBJ2-3, the V gene TRBV5-1; D possibly corresponds to TRBD1 (6 bases). Germline CDR1 is SGHRS and CDR2 is YFSETQ. Trimming took off 7 bases at V and 1 base at J, with 19 bases between the two ends. The CDR3 consists of 16 residues. The CDR3 here is CASADSGTSGTDTQYF. DNA of the CDR3: TGCGCCAGCGCTGATTCCGGGACATCGGGCACAGATACGCAGTATTTT.

The rearrangement joins TRBV5-1 to TRBJ2-1; 10 bases match TRBD1. V was pared by 0 bases and J by 7 bases, with 7 bases of the junction left unmatched. This CDR3 comprises 16 residues. CDR1 is SGHRS, CDR2 YFSETQ, per germline. CDR3 amino acids: CASSLDGTGVRNEQFF. The CDR3 nucleotides read TGCGCCAGCAGCTTGGACGGGACAGGGGTGAGGAATGAGCAGTTCTTC.

The chain couples TRBV7-9 to TRBJ2-7; D might be TRBD1 (6 bases). Germline V gene sequence: CDR1 SEHNR, CDR2 FQNEAQ (reference sequence). CDR3 size: 14 residues. V gave up 9 bases and J gave up 5 bases, with 20 bases separating them. The CDR3: CASTGPGHFNEQYF. CDR3 nucleotide sequence: TGTGCCAGTACTGGTCCGGGACATTTCAACGAGCAGTACTTC.

The table lists this clone with a few counts. This rearrangement joins TRBV7-8 to TRBJ2-7, with D uncertain. This CDR3 spans 14 amino acids. Germline CDR1 reads SGHVS; CDR2 reads FQNEAQ. V was trimmed by 3 bases and J by 5 bases, leaving 14 bases between them. The CDR3 spells CASSFGSQVNEQYF. The DNA of the CDR3 is TGTGCCAGCAGCTTTGGTAGCCAGGTCAACGAGCAGTACTTC.

V gene TRBV7-9 combines with J gene TRBJ2-1; D may be TRBD2 (6 bases). Trimming shortened V by 4 bases and J by 4 bases, and 17 bases separated the two germline ends. Germline loops: CDR1 SEHNR, CDR2 FQNEAQ (reference sequence). The CDR3 contains 16 residues. CDR3 DNA sequence: TGTGCCAGCAGCTCCCTCGGTGGGGGGAGATACAATGAGCAGTTCTTC. Translated, it gives CASSSLGGGRYNEQFF. The full variable domain, with the rest looked up from reference TRBV7-9 and TRBJ2-1, is DTGVSQNPRHKITKRGQNVTFRCDPISEHNRLYWYRQTLGQGPEFLTYFQNEAQLEKSRLLSDRFSAERPKGSFSTLEIQRTEQGDSAMYLCASSSLGGGRYNEQFFGPGTRLTVL.

This clone showed up just a few times. The chain joins TRBV6-5 to TRBJ2-3; D possibly corresponds to TRBD2 (6 bases). The CDR3 length is 15 residues. V was pared by 0 bases and J by 6 bases, with 13 bases between. CDR1 is MNHEY, CDR2 SVGAGI, per germline. CDR3 sequence reads: CASSYSGRRGDTQYF. The CDR3 DNA reads as TGTGCCAGCAGTTACTCGGGGAGGCGGGGTGATACGCAGTATTTT.

The chain has TRBV9 and TRBJ2-3; perhaps D is TRBD1 or TRBD2 (5 bases each). V lost 0 bases and J lost 4, with 18 bases in between. This CDR3 contains 17 residues. Germline V gene data show CDR1 as SGDLS and CDR2 as YYNGEE. As DNA, the CDR3 is TGTGCCAGCAGCGTAGCTGTCGGGTCTAGGGGAGCAGATACGCAGTATTTT. It is translated as CASSVAVGSRGADTQYF.

The chain couples TRBV29-1 to TRBJ1-5; no firm D call. The CDR3 contains 13 residues. The V end lost 4 bases, the J end lost 4 bases, and 11 bases lay between the germline ends. From germline, CDR1 is SQVTM and CDR2 ANQGSEA. CDR3 in amino acids: CSVGKGFNQPQHF. CDR3 nucleotide sequence: TGCAGCGTTGGAAAGGGATTTAATCAGCCCCAGCATTTT.

The chain combines TRBV5-1 with TRBJ1-5, with TRBD1 matching over 9 bases. V dropped 4 bases and J dropped 5; count of bases not matched to a gene: 4. Germline V lookup: CDR1 SGHRS, CDR2 YFSETQ. The CDR3 extends over 14 amino acids. CDR3 sequence: CASSPDRGDQPQHF. The CDR3, as DNA: TGCGCCAGCAGCCCGGACAGGGGAGATCAGCCCCAGCATTTT. The complete variable domain, with remaining parts taken from reference TRBV5-1 and TRBJ1-5, reads KAGVTQTPRYLIKTRGQQVTLSCSPISGHRSVSWYQQTPGQGLQFLFEYFSETQRNKGNFPGRFSGRQFSNSRSEMNVSTLELGDSALYLCASSPDRGDQPQHFGDGTRLSIL.

This rearrangement joins TRBV9 to TRBJ2-6; no clear D. V lost 7 bases, J lost 0 bases, and 8 bases lay in between. Germline V gene data show CDR1 as SGDLS and CDR2 as YYNGEE. This CDR3 has 14 residues. The CDR3 sequence is CASQISSGANVLTF. CDR3 nucleotides: TGTGCCAGCCAGATAAGCTCTGGGGCCAACGTCCTGACTTTC. Using reference TRBV9 and TRBJ2-6 for the parts outside the CDR3, the full variable domain is DSGVTQTPKHLITATGQRVTLRCSPRSGDLSVYWYQQSLDQGLQFLIQYYNGEERAKGNILERFSAQQFPDLHSELNLSSLELGDSALYFCASQISSGANVLTFGAGSRLTVL.